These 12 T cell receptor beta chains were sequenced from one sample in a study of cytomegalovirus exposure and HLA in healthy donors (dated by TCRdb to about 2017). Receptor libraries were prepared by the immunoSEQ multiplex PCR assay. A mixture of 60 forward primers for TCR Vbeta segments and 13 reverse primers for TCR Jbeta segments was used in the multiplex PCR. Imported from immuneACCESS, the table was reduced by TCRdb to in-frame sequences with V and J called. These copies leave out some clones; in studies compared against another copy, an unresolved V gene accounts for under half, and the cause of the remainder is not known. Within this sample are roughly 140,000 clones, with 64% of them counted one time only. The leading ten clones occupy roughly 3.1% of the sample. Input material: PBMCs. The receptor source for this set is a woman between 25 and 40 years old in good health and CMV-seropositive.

CDR3 DNA: TGTGCCAGTGGGAGGACGATGAACACTGAAGCTTTCTTT. It yields the protein CASGRTMNTEAFF. The gene calls are TRBV19 and TRBJ1-1; D call uncertain. Germline lookup yields CDR1 LNHDA and CDR2 SQIVND (reference sequence). This CDR3 has 13 residues. Trimming removed 8 bases at V and 0 bases at J, with 10 bases between.

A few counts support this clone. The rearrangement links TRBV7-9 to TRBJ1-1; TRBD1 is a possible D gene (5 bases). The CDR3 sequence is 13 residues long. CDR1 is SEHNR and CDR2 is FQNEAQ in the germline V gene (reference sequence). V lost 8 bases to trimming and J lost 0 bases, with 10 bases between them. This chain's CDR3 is CASSRAMNTEAFF. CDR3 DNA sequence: TGTGCCAGCTCCAGGGCCATGAACACTGAAGCTTTCTTT.

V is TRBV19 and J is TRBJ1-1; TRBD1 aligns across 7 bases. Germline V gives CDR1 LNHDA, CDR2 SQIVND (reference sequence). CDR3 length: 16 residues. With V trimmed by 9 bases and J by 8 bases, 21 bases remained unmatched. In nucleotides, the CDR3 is TGTGCCAGAAAACCTTCGTTGGGACAGCTCAGGTCGGAAGCTTTCTTT. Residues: CARKPSLGQLRSEAFF.

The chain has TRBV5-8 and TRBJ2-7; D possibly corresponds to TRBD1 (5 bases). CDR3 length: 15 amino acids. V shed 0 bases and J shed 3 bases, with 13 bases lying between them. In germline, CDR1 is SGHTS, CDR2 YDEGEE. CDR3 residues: CASSLAEQGFYEQYF. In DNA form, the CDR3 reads TGTGCCAGCAGCTTGGCGGAGCAGGGTTTCTACGAGCAGTACTTC. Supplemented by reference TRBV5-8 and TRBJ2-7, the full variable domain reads EAGVTQSPTHLIKTRGQQATLRCSPISGHTSVYWYQQALGLGLQFLLWYDEGEERNRGNFPPRFSGRQFPNYSSELNVNALELEDSALYLCASSLAEQGFYEQYFGPGTRLTVT.

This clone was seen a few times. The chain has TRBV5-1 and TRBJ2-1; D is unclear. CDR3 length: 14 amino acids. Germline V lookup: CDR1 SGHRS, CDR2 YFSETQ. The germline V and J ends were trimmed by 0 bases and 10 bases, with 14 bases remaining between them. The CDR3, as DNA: TGCGCCAGCAGCTTGGACAGAACCCCTTACGAGCAGTTCTTC. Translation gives CASSLDRTPYEQFF.

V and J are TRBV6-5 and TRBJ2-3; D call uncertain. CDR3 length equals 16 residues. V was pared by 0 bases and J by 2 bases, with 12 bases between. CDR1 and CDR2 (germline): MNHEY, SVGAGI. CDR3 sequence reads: CASSYSMSHTTDTQYF. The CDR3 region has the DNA TGTGCCAGCAGTTACTCGATGTCACATACCACAGATACGCAGTATTTT.

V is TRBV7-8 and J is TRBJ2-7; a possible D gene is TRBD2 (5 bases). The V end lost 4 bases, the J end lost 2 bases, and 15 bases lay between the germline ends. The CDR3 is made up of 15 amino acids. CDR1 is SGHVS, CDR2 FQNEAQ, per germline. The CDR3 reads CASSSKGLETYEQYF. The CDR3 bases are TGTGCCAGCAGCTCCAAAGGACTGGAGACCTACGAGCAGTACTTC.

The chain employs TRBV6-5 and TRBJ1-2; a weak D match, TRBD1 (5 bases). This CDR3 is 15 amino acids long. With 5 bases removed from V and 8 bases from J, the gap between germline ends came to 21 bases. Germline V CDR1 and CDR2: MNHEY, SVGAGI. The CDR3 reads CASSPRRGSGDGYTF. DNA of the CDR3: TGTGCCAGCAGTCCCCGGAGAGGAAGCGGGGACGGCTACACCTTC.

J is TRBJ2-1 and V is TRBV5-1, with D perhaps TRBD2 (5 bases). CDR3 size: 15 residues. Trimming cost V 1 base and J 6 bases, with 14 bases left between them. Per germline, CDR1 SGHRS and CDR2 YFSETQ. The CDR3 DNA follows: TGCGCCAGCAGCTTGTTTGGAATAGCGATCAATGAGCAGTTCTTC. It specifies CASSLFGIAINEQFF.

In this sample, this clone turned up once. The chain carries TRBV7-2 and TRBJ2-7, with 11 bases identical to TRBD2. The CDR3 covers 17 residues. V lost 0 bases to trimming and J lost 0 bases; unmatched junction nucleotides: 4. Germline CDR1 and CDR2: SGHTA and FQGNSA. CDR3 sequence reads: CASSLATSGGTSYEQYF. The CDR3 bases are TGTGCCAGCAGCTTAGCCACTAGCGGGGGAACCTCCTACGAGCAGTACTTC. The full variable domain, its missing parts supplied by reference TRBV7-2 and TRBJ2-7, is GAGVSQSPSNKVTEKGKDVELRCDPISGHTALYWYRQSLGQGLEFLIYFQGNSAPDKSGLPSDRFSAERTGGSVSTLTIQRTQQEDSAVYLCASSLATSGGTSYEQYFGPGTRLTVT.

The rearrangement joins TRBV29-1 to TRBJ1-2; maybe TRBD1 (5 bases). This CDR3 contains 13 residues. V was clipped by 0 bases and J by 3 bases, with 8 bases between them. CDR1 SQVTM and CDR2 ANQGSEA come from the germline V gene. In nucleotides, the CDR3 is TGCAGCGTTGAAGAAGGGGATTACTATGGCTACACCTTC. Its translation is CSVEEGDYYGYTF.

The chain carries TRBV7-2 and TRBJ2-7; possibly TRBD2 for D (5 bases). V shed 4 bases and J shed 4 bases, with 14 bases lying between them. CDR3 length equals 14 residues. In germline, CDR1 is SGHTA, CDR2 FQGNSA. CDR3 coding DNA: TGTGCCAGCAGCTGGGAAGGGAGTGCTTACGAGCAGTACTTC. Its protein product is CASSWEGSAYEQYF.